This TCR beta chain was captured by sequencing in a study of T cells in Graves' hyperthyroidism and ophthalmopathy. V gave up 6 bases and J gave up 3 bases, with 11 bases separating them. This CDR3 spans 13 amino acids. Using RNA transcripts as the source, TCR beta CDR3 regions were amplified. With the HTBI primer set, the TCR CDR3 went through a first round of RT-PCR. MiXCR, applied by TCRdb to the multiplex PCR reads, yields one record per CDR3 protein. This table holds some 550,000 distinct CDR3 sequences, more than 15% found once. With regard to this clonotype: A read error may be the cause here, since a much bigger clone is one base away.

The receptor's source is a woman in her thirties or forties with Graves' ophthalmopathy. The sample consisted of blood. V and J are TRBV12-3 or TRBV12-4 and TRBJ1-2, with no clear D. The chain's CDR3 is CASSTDGDYGYTF. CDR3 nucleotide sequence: TGTGCCAGCAGCACAGACGGAGACTATGGCTACACCTTC.